The rows below give T cell receptor beta chains drawn from one sample of a study of Graves' ophthalmopathy and Graves' hyperthyroidism. TCRdb fed the multiplex PCR reads into MiXCR, producing one record per CDR3 protein. The table includes 200,000 to 250,000 distinct CDR3 sequences, roughly 21% detected once. Sequencing was done on a sample of peripheral blood. These TCRs come from a woman between 45 and 60 years old with Graves' ophthalmopathy. The CDR3 runs from the conserved cysteine through the conserved F or W. The D gene is left open where the match is weak.

D	V	J	CDR3
TRBD2	TRBV7-8	TRBJ2-7	CASSLQERDSYEQYF
TRBD1	TRBV19	TRBJ1-1	CASSNTGGTEAFF
-	TRBV6-1	TRBJ1-1	CAPRHTEAFF
TRBD2	TRBV28	TRBJ2-5	CASSSAGLAADWETQYF
-	TRBV2	TRBJ2-2	CATGTNTGELFF
-	TRBV6-5	TRBJ1-1	CASRPTPDTSGEAFF
-	TRBV12-3/TRBV12-4	TRBJ2-2	CASSFYGIGNTGELFF
-	TRBV20-1	TRBJ2-7	CSASRGAYEQYF
-	TRBV5-1	TRBJ2-3	CASSEQLNTQYF
-	TRBV18	TRBJ1-5	CASSPTAQPQHF
-	TRBV6-1	TRBJ2-7	CASTRSTVEHEQYF
-	TRBV6-1	TRBJ1-2	CASSELGYTF
-	TRBV2	TRBJ1-3	CASRGMSGTIYF
-	TRBV19	TRBJ1-5	CASSGTPREPQHF
TRBD1	TRBV30	TRBJ1-2	CAWSEGQGYYGYTF
TRBD1	TRBV6-2/TRBV6-3	TRBJ2-2	CASSSPDRGLGGELFF
TRBD1	TRBV6-1	TRBJ1-1	CASSTGGWTEAFF
-	TRBV2	TRBJ1-1	CASVVDMNTEAFF
-	TRBV5-1	TRBJ2-5	CASSPAGRQETQYF
-	TRBV25-1	TRBJ2-5	CASSELRTSSGETQYF
-	TRBV2	TRBJ1-5	CASSAELSNQPQHF
-	TRBV12-3/TRBV12-4	TRBJ1-2	CASRRFYGYTF
-	TRBV7-9	TRBJ1-1	CASRPPGATEAFF
TRBD2	TRBV7-3	TRBJ2-5	CASSLGTSGSGETQYF
TRBD2	TRBV20-1	TRBJ2-5	CSARDRGVGETQYF
-	TRBV20-1	TRBJ2-5	CSARGETQYF
-	TRBV12-5	TRBJ1-3	CASGETSGNTIYF
TRBD1	TRBV2	TRBJ2-3	CASVGNQGAVGTQYF
TRBD1	TRBV6-1	TRBJ2-7	CASSTRGGDRGPYEQYF
-	TRBV12-3/TRBV12-4	TRBJ2-1	CASTFGGSRNEQFF
TRBD2	TRBV6-5	TRBJ2-5	CASSYSSAGLAGGQETQYF
-	TRBV5-1	TRBJ2-5	CASSLQGIQETQYF
-	TRBV9	TRBJ1-5	CASSVGGNSNQPQHF
-	TRBV20-1	TRBJ1-5	CSASEGGNQPQHF
TRBD1	TRBV4-1	TRBJ2-5	CASSQADRAETQYF
-	TRBV7-3	TRBJ1-1	CASRFRPNTEAFF
-	TRBV29-1	TRBJ2-5	CSVAKGQETQYF
TRBD2	TRBV4-2	TRBJ2-5	CASSQDLKTSGQETQYF
TRBD1	TRBV5-1	TRBJ2-7	CASSERQGYRAYEQYF
TRBD1	TRBV30	TRBJ1-6	CAWSRQGGNNSPLHF
TRBD1	TRBV30	TRBJ1-2	CAWSSGQGVWGYTF
-	TRBV28	TRBJ2-7	CASSWGELAYEQYF
TRBD2	TRBV28	TRBJ2-7	CATTVSASGFYEQYF
-	TRBV12-3/TRBV12-4	TRBJ2-5	CASSLTSGARGETQYF
-	TRBV29-1	TRBJ2-7	CSASIGPPEQYF
TRBD1	TRBV5-1	TRBJ2-2	CASSWGTGYTGELFF
TRBD2	TRBV5-1	TRBJ2-7	CASSLGLAGGPNF